A selection of T cell receptor beta chains follows, all from one sample in a study of PD-1 blockade in classical Hodgkin lymphoma. Using immunoSEQ multiplex PCR, the repertoire was profiled, and TCRdb retains in-frame clones only, with some absent. The sample yields around 91,000 clones, approximately 80% seen once. The sample consisted of peripheral blood mononuclear cells (PBMCs), taken before the second cycle of nivolumab. The source is a human donor with classical Hodgkin lymphoma. The CDR3 runs from the conserved cysteine through the conserved F or W. The D gene is left open where the match is weak. A row's size may be missing; if present it is once, few, many or a size class.

CDR3 DNA	CDR3 protein	clone size	J gene	V gene	D gene
TGTGCCAGCAGTTCCTCGACCTTGGGGTACAATGAGCAGTTCTTC	CASSSSTLGYNEQFF	.	TRBJ2-1	TRBV5-4	.
TGTGCCAGCAGCCGCGGACAAGCCCTGAACACTGAAGCTTTCTTT	CASSRGQALNTEAFF	.	TRBJ1-1	TRBV11-2	.
TGTGCCAGCAGTTACTCGGCAGTATATGGCTACACCTTC	CASSYSAVYGYTF	.	TRBJ1-2	TRBV6-5	.
TGTGCCAGAAGCTTGGAAGGAGACTATGGCTACACCTTC	CARSLEGDYGYTF	.	TRBJ1-2	TRBV5-3	.
TGTGCCAGCAGCCCCTGGAAAGGGGAGGTAGATACGCAGTATTTT	CASSPWKGEVDTQYF	.	TRBJ2-3	TRBV4-2	.
TGCGCCGGCAGTTTGGGCGAGCAGTACTTC	CAGSLGEQYF	.	TRBJ2-7	TRBV20-1	.
TGCGCCAGCAGCGCGGGACCGAACCTCGGTGAAGCTTTCTTT	CASSAGPNLGEAFF	.	TRBJ1-1	TRBV5-1	.
TGTGCCAGCAGCCGCCAAGTGGGCACTGAAGCTTTCTTT	CASSRQVGTEAFF	.	TRBJ1-1	TRBV11-2	.
TGTGCCAGCAGTTACCCGTTCTCGGGGTACACTGAAGCTTTCTTT	CASSYPFSGYTEAFF	.	TRBJ1-1	TRBV6-6	.
TGTGCCATCAGTGATTTTACAGGGGACCGTAACATTCAGTACTTC	CAISDFTGDRNIQYF	once	TRBJ2-4	TRBV10-3	TRBD1
TGTGCCAGCAGCCCGGGACTAGCGGGAGGGGGGGAGCAGTTCTTC	CASSPGLAGGGEQFF	.	TRBJ2-1	TRBV5-4	TRBD2
TGTGCCATTCGGACAGGGAGTCCCTACGAGCAGTACTTC	CAIRTGSPYEQYF	.	TRBJ2-7	TRBV10-3	TRBD1
TGTGCCAGCAGCTCCACTGATTTTCCCTACGAGCAGTACTTC	CASSSTDFPYEQYF	.	TRBJ2-7	TRBV7-2	.
TGTGCCAGCAGCTTAGATGGTACTGGAGATGAGCAGTTCTTC	CASSLDGTGDEQFF	few	TRBJ2-1	TRBV11-3	.
TGTGCCAGCAGCCCCTCCGGGACAGGGTTCACTCAAGCTTTCTTT	CASSPSGTGFTQAFF	.	TRBJ1-1	TRBV6-5	TRBD1
TGTGCCAGCAGCCTAAGTGGGACAGGGAGAGAGACCCAGTACTTC	CASSLSGTGRETQYF	.	TRBJ2-5	TRBV7-2	TRBD1
TGTGCCAGCAGCAAAGTCGACAGGGCAGGGTACGAGCAGTACTTC	CASSKVDRAGYEQYF	.	TRBJ2-7	TRBV21-1	.
TGTGCCAGCAGCGTCGGGGCGAACACTGAAGCTTTCTTT	CASSVGANTEAFF	.	TRBJ1-1	TRBV9	.
TGTGCCAGCTCACCACAGACCCACCGGTTTGGTACTGAAGCTTTCTTT	CASSPQTHRFGTEAFF	.	TRBJ1-1	TRBV18	.
TGCGCCAGCAGCTTGGTAGGGGCTAGCGGACACCCCTACGAGCAGTACTTC	CASSLVGASGHPYEQYF	.	TRBJ2-7	TRBV5-1	TRBD2
TGCGCCAGCAGCTTACAGGGAATCGGCTCCTACAATGAGCAGTTCTTC	CASSLQGIGSYNEQFF	.	TRBJ2-1	TRBV5-1	.
TGTGCCAGCAGTGACGATAGCAATGAGCAGTTCTTC	CASSDDSNEQFF	.	TRBJ2-1	TRBV2	.
TGTGCCAGCAGCTTAGAGAGGGGAGCGGGAGGGCCTAGGGATGAGCAGTTCTTC	CASSLERGAGGPRDEQFF	.	TRBJ2-1	TRBV7-9	TRBD2
TGTGCCAGCAGTGACCGGGGACCCACAGATACGCAGTATTTT	CASSDRGPTDTQYF	.	TRBJ2-3	TRBV6-1	.
TGTGCCAGCAGTTCTGAGGTAGGCGAGCAGTACTTC	CASSSEVGEQYF	.	TRBJ2-7	TRBV28	.
TGCGCCAGCAGCTTGCGAGGCAGGGACGATTCACCCCTCCACTTT	CASSLRGRDDSPLHF	.	TRBJ1-6	TRBV5-1	.
TGTGCCAGTAGTACAGTCGTTAGCAATCAGCCCCAGCATTTT	CASSTVVSNQPQHF	.	TRBJ1-5	TRBV19	.